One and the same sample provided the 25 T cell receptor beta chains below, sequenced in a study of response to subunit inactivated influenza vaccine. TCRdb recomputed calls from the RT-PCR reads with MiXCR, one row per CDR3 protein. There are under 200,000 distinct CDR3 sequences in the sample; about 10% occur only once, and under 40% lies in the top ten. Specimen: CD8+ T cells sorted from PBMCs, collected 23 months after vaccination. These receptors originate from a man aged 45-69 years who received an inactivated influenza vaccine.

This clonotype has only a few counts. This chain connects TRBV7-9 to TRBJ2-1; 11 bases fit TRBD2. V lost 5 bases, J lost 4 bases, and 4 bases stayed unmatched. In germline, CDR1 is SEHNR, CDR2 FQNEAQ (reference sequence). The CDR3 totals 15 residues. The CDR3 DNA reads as TGTGCCAGCAGCCACAGACTAGCGGGGTACAATGAGCAGTTCTTC. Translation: CASSHRLAGYNEQFF. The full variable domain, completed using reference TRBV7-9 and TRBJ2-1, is DTGVSQNPRHKITKRGQNVTFRCDPISEHNRLYWYRQTLGQGPEFLTYFQNEAQLEKSRLLSDRFSAERPKGSFSTLEIQRTEQGDSAMYLCASSHRLAGYNEQFFGPGTRLTVL.

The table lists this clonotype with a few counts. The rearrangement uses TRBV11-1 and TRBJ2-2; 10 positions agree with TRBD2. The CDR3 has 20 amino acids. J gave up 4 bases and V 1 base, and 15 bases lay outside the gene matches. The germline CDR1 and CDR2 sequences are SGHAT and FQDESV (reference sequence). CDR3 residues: CASSLVGVGSSGSGTGELFF. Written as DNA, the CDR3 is TGTGCCAGCAGCTTAGTAGGAGTCGGGTCTAGCGGGAGCGGCACCGGGGAGCTGTTTTTT.

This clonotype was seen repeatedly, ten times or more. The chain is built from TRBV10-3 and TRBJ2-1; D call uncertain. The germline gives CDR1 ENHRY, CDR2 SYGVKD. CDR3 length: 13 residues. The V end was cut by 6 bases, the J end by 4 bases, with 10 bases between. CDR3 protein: CAIRMTGYNEQFF. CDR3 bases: TGTGCCATCAGGATGACTGGGTACAATGAGCAGTTCTTC.

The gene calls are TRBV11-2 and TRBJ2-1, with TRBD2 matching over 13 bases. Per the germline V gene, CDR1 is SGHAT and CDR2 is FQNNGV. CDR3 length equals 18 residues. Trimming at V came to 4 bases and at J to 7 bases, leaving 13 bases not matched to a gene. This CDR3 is CASSSSTGLAGVWNEQFF. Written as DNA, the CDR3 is TGTGCCAGCAGCTCCTCCACCGGACTAGCGGGAGTATGGAATGAGCAGTTCTTC.

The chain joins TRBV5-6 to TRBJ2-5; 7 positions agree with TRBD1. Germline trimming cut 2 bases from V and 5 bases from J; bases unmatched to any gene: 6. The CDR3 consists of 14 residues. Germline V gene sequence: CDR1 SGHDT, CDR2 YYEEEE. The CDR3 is CASSFGTAGETQYF. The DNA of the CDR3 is TGTGCCAGCAGCTTCGGGACAGCCGGGGAGACCCAGTACTTC.

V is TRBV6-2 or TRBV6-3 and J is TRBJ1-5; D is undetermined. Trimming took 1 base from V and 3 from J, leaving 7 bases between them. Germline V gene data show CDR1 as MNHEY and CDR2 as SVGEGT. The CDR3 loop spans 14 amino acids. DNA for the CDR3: TGTGCCAGCAGTTACTTACAGATCAATCAGCCCCAGCATTTT. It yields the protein CASSYLQINQPQHF.

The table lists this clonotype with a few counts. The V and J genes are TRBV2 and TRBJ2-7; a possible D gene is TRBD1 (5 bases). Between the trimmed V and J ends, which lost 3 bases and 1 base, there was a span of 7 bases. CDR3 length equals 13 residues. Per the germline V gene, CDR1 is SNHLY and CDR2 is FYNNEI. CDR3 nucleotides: TGTGCCAGCAGTGATTCAGGGTCCTACGAGCAGTACTTC. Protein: CASSDSGSYEQYF.

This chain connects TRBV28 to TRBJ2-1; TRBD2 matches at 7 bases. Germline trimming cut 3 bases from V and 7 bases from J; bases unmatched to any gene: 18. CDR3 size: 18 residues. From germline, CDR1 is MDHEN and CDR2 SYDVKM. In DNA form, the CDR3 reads TGTGCCAGCAGTTTGCCCGGGACTAACAATCTACTGGGGAATGAGCAGTTCTTC. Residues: CASSLPGTNNLLGNEQFF.

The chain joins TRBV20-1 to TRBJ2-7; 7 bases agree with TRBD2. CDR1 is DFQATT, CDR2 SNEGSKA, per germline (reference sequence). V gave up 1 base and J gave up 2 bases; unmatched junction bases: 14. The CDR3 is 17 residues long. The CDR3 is CSARVGVKISGPYEQYF. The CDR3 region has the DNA TGCAGTGCTAGAGTGGGCGTTAAGATTAGCGGGCCCTACGAGCAGTACTTC.

DNA for the CDR3: TGTGCCAGCAGCTTAGTTGGTAGCGGGAGATACTACGAGCAGTACTTC. Residues: CASSLVGSGRYYEQYF. The V gene is TRBV7-2, the J gene TRBJ2-7; 9 bases line up with TRBD2. V lost 1 base to trimming and J lost 3 bases; unmatched junction nucleotides: 7. The CDR3 totals 16 residues. Germline lookup yields CDR1 SGHTA and CDR2 FQGNSA.

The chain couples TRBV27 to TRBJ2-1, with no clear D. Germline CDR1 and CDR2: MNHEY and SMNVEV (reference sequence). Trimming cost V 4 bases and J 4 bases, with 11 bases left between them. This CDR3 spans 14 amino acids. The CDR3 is CASSSLLLYNEQFF. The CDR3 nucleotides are TGTGCCAGCAGTTCCCTACTGTTATACAATGAGCAGTTCTTC.

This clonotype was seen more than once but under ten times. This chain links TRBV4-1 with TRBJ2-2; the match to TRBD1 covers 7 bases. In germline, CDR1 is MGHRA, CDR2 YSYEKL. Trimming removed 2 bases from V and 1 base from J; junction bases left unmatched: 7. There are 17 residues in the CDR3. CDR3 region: CASSQTRHRGNTGELFF. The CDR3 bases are TGCGCCAGCAGCCAAACTAGGCACAGGGGGAACACCGGGGAGCTGTTTTTT.

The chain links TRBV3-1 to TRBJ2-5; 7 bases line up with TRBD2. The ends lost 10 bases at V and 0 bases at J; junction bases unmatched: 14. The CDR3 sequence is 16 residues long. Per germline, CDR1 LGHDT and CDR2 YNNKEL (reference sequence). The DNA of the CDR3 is TGTGCCACCGCGGGAGAAGACCGACCCTACCAAGAGACCCAGTACTTC. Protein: CATAGEDRPYQETQYF.

The CDR3 region has the DNA TGTGCCATCAGTGAAGCGGGAGGGCCAAATGAGCAGTTCTTC. Translating gives CAISEAGGPNEQFF. The chain couples TRBV10-3 to TRBJ2-1, with 10 bases matching TRBD2. CDR3 size: 14 residues. The germline V gene encodes CDR1 ENHRY and CDR2 SYGVKD. The junction had 3 bases not matched to a gene; V was cut back by 3 bases and J by 7 bases.

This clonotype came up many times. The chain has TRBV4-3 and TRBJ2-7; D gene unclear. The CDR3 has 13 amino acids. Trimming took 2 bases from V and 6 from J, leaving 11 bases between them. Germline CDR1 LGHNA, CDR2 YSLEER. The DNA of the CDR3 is TGCGCCAGCAGCCAAATGGGTTTAGGCGAGCAGTACTTC. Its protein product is CASSQMGLGEQYF.

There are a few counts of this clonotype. The CDR3 sequence: CASSPGGPHPYNEQFF. CDR3 DNA: TGTGCCAGTTCTCCAGGGGGCCCTCACCCCTACAATGAGCAGTTCTTC. This rearrangement joins TRBV6-2 or TRBV6-3 to TRBJ2-1; the match to TRBD1 covers 8 bases. The V and J ends lost 9 bases and 2 bases, in that order; junction bases with no gene match: 12. The CDR3 is 16 amino acids. Germline CDR1 and CDR2: MNHEY and SVGEGT.

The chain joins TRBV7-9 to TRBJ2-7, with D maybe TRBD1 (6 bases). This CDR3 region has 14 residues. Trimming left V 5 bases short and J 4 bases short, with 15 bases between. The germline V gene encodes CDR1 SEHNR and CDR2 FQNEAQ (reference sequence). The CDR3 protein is CASSPRGRGYEQYF. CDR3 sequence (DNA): TGTGCCAGCAGCCCCCGGGGCAGGGGTTACGAGCAGTACTTC.

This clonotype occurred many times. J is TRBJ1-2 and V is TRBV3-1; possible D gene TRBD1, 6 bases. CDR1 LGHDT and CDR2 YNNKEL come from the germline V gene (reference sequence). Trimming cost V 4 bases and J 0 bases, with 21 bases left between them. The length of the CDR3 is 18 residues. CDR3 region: CASSPLTYGQTTNYGYTF. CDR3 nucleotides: TGTGCCAGCAGCCCCTTGACGTATGGACAGACTACTAACTATGGCTACACCTTC.

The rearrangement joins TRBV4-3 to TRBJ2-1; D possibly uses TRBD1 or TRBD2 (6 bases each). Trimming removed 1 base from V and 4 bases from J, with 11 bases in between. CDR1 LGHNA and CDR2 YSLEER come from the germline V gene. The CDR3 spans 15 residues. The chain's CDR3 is CASSQARGPYNEQFF. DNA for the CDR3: TGCGCCAGCAGCCAAGCCCGGGGGCCTTACAATGAGCAGTTCTTC.

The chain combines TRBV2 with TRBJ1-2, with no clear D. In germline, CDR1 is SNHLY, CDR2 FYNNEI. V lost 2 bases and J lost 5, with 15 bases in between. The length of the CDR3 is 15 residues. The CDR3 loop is CASSEMVRRGYGYTF. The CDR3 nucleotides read TGTGCCAGCAGTGAAATGGTCAGGCGAGGGTATGGCTACACCTTC.

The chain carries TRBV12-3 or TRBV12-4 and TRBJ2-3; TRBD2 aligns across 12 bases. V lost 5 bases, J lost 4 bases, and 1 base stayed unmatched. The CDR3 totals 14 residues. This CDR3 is CASSPSGRADTQYF. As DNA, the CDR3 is TGTGCCAGCAGTCCTAGCGGGAGGGCAGATACGCAGTATTTT.

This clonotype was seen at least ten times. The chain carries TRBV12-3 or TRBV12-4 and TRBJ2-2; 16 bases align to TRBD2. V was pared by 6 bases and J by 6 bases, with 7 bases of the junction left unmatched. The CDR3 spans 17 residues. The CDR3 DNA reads TGTGCCAGCAGAACCGGGACTAGCGGGGGGGCATCCGGGGAGCTGTTTTTT. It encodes CASRTGTSGGASGELFF.

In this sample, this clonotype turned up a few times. Here the CDR3 DNA reads TGTGCCATCAGGGGACAGGGGGGGAATGAGCAGTTCTTC. Amino acids: CAIRGQGGNEQFF. The V call is TRBV10-3, the J call TRBJ2-1, with TRBD1 matching 11 bases. J lost 7 bases, V lost 6 bases, and 2 bases had no gene match. This CDR3 contains 13 residues. Germline V gene data show CDR1 as ENHRY and CDR2 as SYGVKD.

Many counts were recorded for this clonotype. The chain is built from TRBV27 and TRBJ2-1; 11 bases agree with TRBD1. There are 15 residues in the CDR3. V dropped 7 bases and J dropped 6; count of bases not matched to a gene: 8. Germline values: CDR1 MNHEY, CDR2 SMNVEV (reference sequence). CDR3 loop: CASTPSGTGGNEQFF. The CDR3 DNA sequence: TGTGCCAGCACCCCAAGCGGGACAGGGGGCAATGAGCAGTTCTTC.

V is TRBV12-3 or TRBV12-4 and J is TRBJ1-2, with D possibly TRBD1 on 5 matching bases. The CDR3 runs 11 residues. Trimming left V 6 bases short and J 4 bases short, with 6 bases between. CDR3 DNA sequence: TGTGCCAGCAGGGGGGTCTATGGCTACACCTTC. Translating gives CASRGVYGYTF.